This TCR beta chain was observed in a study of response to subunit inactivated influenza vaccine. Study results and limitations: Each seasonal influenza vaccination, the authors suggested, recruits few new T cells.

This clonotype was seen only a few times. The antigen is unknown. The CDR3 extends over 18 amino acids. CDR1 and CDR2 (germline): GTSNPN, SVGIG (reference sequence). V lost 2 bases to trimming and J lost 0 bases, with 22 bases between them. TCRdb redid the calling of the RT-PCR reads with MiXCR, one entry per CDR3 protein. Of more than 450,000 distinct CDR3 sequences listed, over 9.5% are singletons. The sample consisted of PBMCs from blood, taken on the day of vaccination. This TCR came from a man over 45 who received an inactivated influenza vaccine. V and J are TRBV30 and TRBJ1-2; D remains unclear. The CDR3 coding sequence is TGTGCCTGGAGTAGAGAGTCAGGATCCTTGCCTTCTAACTATGGCTACACCTTC. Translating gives CAWSRESGSLPSNYGYTF.